Below are 30 T cell receptor beta chains sequenced from a single sample in a study of regulatory T cells in long-lasting Graves disease. Time point indicated: persistent/refractory GD, antithyroid drugs over 5 years with positive TRAb. Scientists built the TCR library using RNA that was extracted from PBMCs. Assembly of TCR beta libraries relied on iRepertoire HTBI primers together with Arm-PCR of CDR3 regions. TCRdb reprocessed the multiplex PCR reads via MiXCR and lists one record per CDR3 protein. This table holds approximately 400,000 distinct CDR3 sequences, about 25% found once. Sequenced here: peripheral blood mononuclear cells (PBMCs), sampled when the disease was refractory, from a patient treated with antithyroid drugs. The receptors come from a female donor with Graves disease.

The sample holds many counts of this clonotype. The genes are TRBV6-5 and TRBJ1-5; D is ambiguous. This CDR3 has 12 amino acids. The V end lost 0 bases, the J end lost 6 bases, and 3 bases lay between the germline ends. Germline V gene data show CDR1 as MNHEY and CDR2 as SVGAGI. The CDR3 sequence is CASSYSTQPQHF. CDR3 DNA sequence: TGTGCCAGCAGTTACTCGACTCAGCCCCAGCATTTT.

There are many counts of this clonotype. The V and J genes are TRBV28 and TRBJ1-6, with a weak D call TRBD1 (6 bases). CDR1 is MDHEN, CDR2 SYDVKM, per germline. Trimming removed 8 bases from V and 6 bases from J, with 17 bases in between. The CDR3 covers 15 residues. CDR3 region: CASQPSTGSNSPLHF. As DNA, the CDR3 is TGTGCCAGCCAACCTTCGACAGGTTCTAATTCACCCCTCCACTTT.

This clonotype has a count of ten or more. This chain links TRBV12-3 or TRBV12-4 with TRBJ1-5, with D tentatively TRBD1 (5 bases). V shed 5 bases and J shed 9 bases, with 26 bases lying between them. The CDR3 sequence is 17 residues long. For the CDR3, the DNA is TGTGCCAGCAGTATCCTGCGCCCAGGGACCGCAATCTCGCCCCAGCATTTT. This sequence encodes CASSILRPGTAISPQHF.

There are a few counts of this clonotype. This chain links TRBV5-1 with TRBJ2-7; 11 bases map to TRBD2. The germline gives CDR1 SGHRS, CDR2 YFSETQ. Trimming took 0 bases from V and 1 from J; bases not matched to a gene: 6. The CDR3 has 17 residues. Here the CDR3 reads CASSLGILAGGSYEQYF. The CDR3 DNA is TGCGCCAGCAGCTTGGGCATCCTAGCGGGAGGATCCTACGAGCAGTACTTC.

This clonotype was seen many times. The chain recombines TRBV7-2 with TRBJ2-7; 7 bases are shared with TRBD1. V lost 4 bases, J lost 6 bases, and 6 bases stayed unmatched. The CDR3 is 13 amino acids. Germline V lookup: CDR1 SGHTA, CDR2 FQGNSA. The CDR3, as DNA: TGTGCCAGCAGCTCACGAACAGGGGCCGAGCAGTACTTC. This translates into CASSSRTGAEQYF.

This clonotype was seen a few times. The rearrangement links TRBV27 to TRBJ2-5; tentative D call: TRBD1 (5 bases). Looked up from germline, CDR1 is MNHEY and CDR2 is SMNVEV (reference sequence). Trimming pared 6 bases from V and 0 bases from J, leaving 14 bases between. The CDR3 is 15 residues long. CDR3 in amino acids: CASSSLGANQETQYF. In DNA, the CDR3 is TGTGCCAGCAGCTCCCTTGGGGCCAACCAAGAGACCCAGTACTTC.

This clonotype was counted between two and nine times. The chain uses TRBV20-1 and TRBJ1-1; D is possibly TRBD1 (5 bases). Germline CDR1 is DFQATT and CDR2 is SNEGSKA (reference sequence). This CDR3 has 15 residues. V lost 4 bases to trimming and J lost 3 bases, with 18 bases between them. CDR3 nucleotide sequence: TGCAGTGCTAAAGGGGTAAGGGCATCGGACACTGAAGCTTTCTTT. Protein product: CSAKGVRASDTEAFF.

This clonotype was counted between two and nine times. V usage is TRBV20-1 and J usage is TRBJ2-4, with 11 bases aligning to TRBD1. CDR3 size: 13 residues. V shed 3 bases, J shed 9 bases, and the junction held 4 bases outside the gene matches. Germline lookup yields CDR1 DFQATT and CDR2 SNEGSKA (reference sequence). CDR3 residues: CSARGQGGSIQYF. The CDR3 DNA reads as TGCAGTGCTAGGGGACAGGGGGGGAGCATTCAGTACTTC.

The CDR3 reads CASSLLAGLPEAFF. In nucleotides, the CDR3 is TGTGCCAGCAGTTTATTGGCAGGGCTCCCTGAAGCTTTCTTT. J is TRBJ1-1 and V is TRBV28; possible D gene TRBD1, 5 bases. From germline, CDR1 is MDHEN and CDR2 SYDVKM. V lost 1 base to trimming and J lost 6 bases, with 12 bases between them. CDR3 length equals 14 residues.

This clonotype was counted a few times. The chain is built from TRBV11-1 and TRBJ2-7; TRBD2 aligns across 8 bases. The CDR3 spans 15 residues. V dropped 3 bases and J dropped 3; count of bases not matched to a gene: 7. Looked up from germline, CDR1 is SGHAT and CDR2 is FQDESV (reference sequence). The CDR3 region has the DNA TGTGCCAGCAGCTTGGCTGGCGGGAGGATCTACGAGCAGTACTTC. Encoded protein: CASSLAGGRIYEQYF.

This clonotype showed up just a few times. This chain links TRBV7-2 with TRBJ2-7; TRBD1 is a possible D gene (6 bases). The CDR3 spans 15 residues. Germline CDR1 and CDR2: SGHTA and FQGNSA. V was pared by 4 bases and J by 1 base, with 14 bases between. CDR3 sequence (DNA): TGTGCCAGCAGCTCCCTGGACAGACATTCCTACGAGCAGTACTTC. Translated: CASSSLDRHSYEQYF.

This clonotype was seen more than once but under ten times. This rearrangement joins TRBV20-1 to TRBJ2-3, with 10 bases aligning to TRBD2. V lost 1 base to trimming and J lost 1 base; unmatched junction nucleotides: 5. Germline V gene lookup returns CDR1 DFQATT and CDR2 SNEGSKA (reference sequence). The CDR3 covers 16 residues. CDR3 DNA: TGCAGTGCTAGAGGTCGGGGGACTAGCGGCACAGATACGCAGTATTTT. Its protein is CSARGRGTSGTDTQYF.

The chain joins TRBV20-1 to TRBJ1-4, with unresolved D. V lost 6 bases to trimming and J lost 7 bases, with 18 bases between them. The CDR3 runs to 14 residues. In germline, CDR1 is DFQATT, CDR2 SNEGSKA (reference sequence). CDR3 amino acids: CSAPMTIDPEKLFF. Here the CDR3 DNA reads TGCAGTGCGCCGATGACCATCGACCCTGAAAAACTGTTTTTT.

This clonotype was seen ten or more times. This chain connects TRBV30 to TRBJ2-7; 7 bases match TRBD2. The CDR3 sequence is 14 residues long. V dropped 4 bases and J dropped 5; count of bases not matched to a gene: 11. CDR1 and CDR2 from the germline V gene are GTSNPN and SVGIG (reference sequence). The CDR3: CAWIDRRGTHEQYF. The CDR3, as DNA: TGTGCCTGGATAGATCGGCGGGGGACCCACGAGCAGTACTTC.

This clonotype was counted many times. The gene calls are TRBV30 and TRBJ1-1, with D maybe TRBD1 (5 bases). Per the germline V gene, CDR1 is GTSNPN and CDR2 is SVGIG (reference sequence). The CDR3 consists of 12 residues. V lost 4 bases to trimming and J lost 4 bases, with 10 bases between them. CDR3 nucleotide sequence: TGTGCCTGGAACCGGGACGGCACTGAAGCTTTCTTT. Protein sequence: CAWNRDGTEAFF.

This clonotype was counted between two and nine times. J is TRBJ2-7 and V is TRBV5-1, with 11 nucleotides matching TRBD1. V dropped 4 bases and J dropped 6; count of bases not matched to a gene: 9. The CDR3 is made up of 15 amino acids. Per germline, CDR1 SGHRS and CDR2 YFSETQ. Here the CDR3 reads CASSPNPGTGGEQYF. In DNA form, the CDR3 reads TGCGCCAGCAGCCCCAATCCCGGGACAGGGGGCGAGCAGTACTTC.

CDR3 sequence: CASSGGDSYEQYF. For the CDR3, the DNA is TGTGCCAGCTCTGGTGGGGACTCCTACGAGCAGTACTTC. This chain connects TRBV18 to TRBJ2-7; no reliable D call. The CDR3 is 13 residues long. CDR1 and CDR2 (germline): KGHSH, LQKENI. Trimming stripped 6 bases from V and 0 bases from J, with 9 bases between.

This clonotype was seen at least ten times. The genes are TRBV6-1 and TRBJ2-1; 7 bases line up with TRBD1. With V trimmed by 5 bases and J by 5 bases, 9 bases remained unmatched. CDR1 is MNHNS, CDR2 SASEGT, per germline. The CDR3 runs to 15 residues. The CDR3: CASSKLTGWDNEQFF. In DNA form, the CDR3 reads TGTGCCAGCAGTAAATTGACAGGGTGGGACAATGAGCAGTTCTTC.

J is TRBJ2-1 and V is TRBV20-1; 8 bases are a match to TRBD1. The CDR3 has 18 amino acids. Per germline, CDR1 DFQATT and CDR2 SNEGSKA (reference sequence). The trim removed 0 bases at V and 4 bases at J, leaving 14 bases unmatched. CDR3 sequence (DNA): TGCAGTGCTAGAGACCGACAGGGGACTCAGGGTACTTACAATGAGCAGTTCTTC. This encodes CSARDRQGTQGTYNEQFF.

The chain recombines TRBV30 with TRBJ2-2; possible D gene TRBD1, 5 bases. Per the germline V gene, CDR1 is GTSNPN and CDR2 is SVGIG (reference sequence). V dropped 0 bases and J dropped 4 bases, with 12 bases sitting between them. The CDR3 totals 15 residues. CDR3: CAWSVERTTTGELFF. Here the CDR3 DNA reads TGTGCCTGGAGTGTTGAACGGACAACCACCGGGGAGCTGTTTTTT.

This rearrangement joins TRBV9 to TRBJ1-6; D uncertain. The length of the CDR3 is 15 residues. V gave up 0 bases and J gave up 3 bases, with 7 bases separating them. Germline V lookup: CDR1 SGDLS, CDR2 YYNGEE. CDR3 nucleotides: TGTGCCAGCAGCGTAGAACAGCACTATAATTCACCCCTCCACTTT. Protein product: CASSVEQHYNSPLHF.

The V gene is TRBV2, the J gene TRBJ1-2; D is perhaps TRBD1 (6 bases). Germline loops: CDR1 SNHLY, CDR2 FYNNEI. This CDR3 is built from 12 residues. Trimming shortened V by 3 bases and J by 9 bases, and 11 bases separated the two germline ends. CDR3 sequence reads: CASSDWQGSYTF. DNA of the CDR3: TGTGCCAGCAGTGATTGGCAGGGGAGCTACACCTTC.

Ten or more counts support this clonotype. The chain uses TRBV20-1 and TRBJ2-5; D possibly uses TRBD1 or TRBD2 (5 bases each). Trimming shortened V by 0 bases and J by 3 bases, and 14 bases separated the two germline ends. CDR1 DFQATT and CDR2 SNEGSKA come from the germline V gene (reference sequence). The CDR3 length is 15 residues. The CDR3 sequence is CSARDPSRDEETQYF. DNA of the CDR3: TGCAGTGCTAGAGACCCAAGCAGGGACGAAGAGACCCAGTACTTC.

V gene TRBV5-4 combines with J gene TRBJ2-6, with unresolved D. Germline CDR1 and CDR2: SGHNT and YYREEE (reference sequence). Trimming took off 2 bases at V and 3 bases at J, with 6 bases between the two ends. CDR3 length: 14 amino acids. The CDR3: CASSFGGGANVLTF. In DNA form, the CDR3 reads TGTGCCAGCAGCTTTGGTGGTGGGGCCAACGTCCTGACTTTC. Full variable domain (rest looked up from reference TRBV5-4 and TRBJ2-6): ETGVTQSPTHLIKTRGQQVTLRCSSQSGHNTVSWYQQALGQGPQFIFQYYREEENGRGNFPPRFSGLQFPNYSSELNVNALELDDSALYLCASSFGGGANVLTFGAGSRLTVL.

There are many counts of this clonotype. V usage is TRBV7-2 and J usage is TRBJ1-1, with D possibly TRBD1 on 6 matching bases. Germline V gives CDR1 SGHTA, CDR2 FQGNSA. V dropped 6 bases and J dropped 2 bases, with 16 bases sitting between them. There are 15 residues in the CDR3. This CDR3 reads CASRTIVTGNTEAFF. DNA of the CDR3: TGTGCCAGCAGGACCATAGTGACAGGAAACACTGAAGCTTTCTTT.

The chain employs TRBV12-3 or TRBV12-4 and TRBJ1-6, with D unclear. The V end was cut by 7 bases, the J end by 1 base, with 5 bases between. This CDR3 is 13 amino acids long. The CDR3 is CASKGSYNSPLHF. The CDR3 DNA reads as TGTGCCAGCAAAGGGTCCTATAATTCACCCCTCCACTTT.

This clonotype appeared a few times. DNA for the CDR3: TGTGCCAGCAGCTTGGAGGGTTTAGAGGAGACCCAGTACTTC. As protein: CASSLEGLEETQYF. This chain links TRBV5-6 with TRBJ2-5; no definite D call. This CDR3 comprises 14 residues. Germline lookup yields CDR1 SGHDT and CDR2 YYEEEE. The ends were cut back, 0 bases at V and 5 bases at J, with 11 bases in the middle.

This clonotype has just a few counts. The chain joins TRBV19 to TRBJ2-7, with 8 positions matching TRBD1. Germline trimming cut 5 bases from V and 3 bases from J; bases unmatched to any gene: 6. The CDR3 consists of 14 residues. Germline V gene sequence: CDR1 LNHDA, CDR2 SQIVND (reference sequence). In DNA form, the CDR3 reads TGTGCCAGTAGTGCCGGGACAGGAGGCTACGAGCAGTACTTC. It codes for CASSAGTGGYEQYF.

This clonotype was found many times. The V call is TRBV2, the J call TRBJ1-5; D is uncertain. Germline V gives CDR1 SNHLY, CDR2 FYNNEI. CDR3 size: 15 residues. V lost 3 bases and J 3 bases, leaving 12 bases between the germline ends. The CDR3 here is CASSDYENLNQPQHF. CDR3 DNA sequence: TGTGCCAGCAGTGATTACGAAAACCTCAATCAGCCCCAGCATTTT.

This chain uses TRBV19 with TRBJ1-5; D might be TRBD1 (5 bases). This CDR3 contains 17 residues. The germline V and J ends were trimmed by 4 bases and 0 bases, with 16 bases remaining between them. Germline V gives CDR1 LNHDA, CDR2 SQIVND (reference sequence). In nucleotides, the CDR3 is TGTGCCAGTAGTACCCCGACAGAAATTCTTAGCAATCAGCCCCAGCATTTT. This gives the protein CASSTPTEILSNQPQHF.